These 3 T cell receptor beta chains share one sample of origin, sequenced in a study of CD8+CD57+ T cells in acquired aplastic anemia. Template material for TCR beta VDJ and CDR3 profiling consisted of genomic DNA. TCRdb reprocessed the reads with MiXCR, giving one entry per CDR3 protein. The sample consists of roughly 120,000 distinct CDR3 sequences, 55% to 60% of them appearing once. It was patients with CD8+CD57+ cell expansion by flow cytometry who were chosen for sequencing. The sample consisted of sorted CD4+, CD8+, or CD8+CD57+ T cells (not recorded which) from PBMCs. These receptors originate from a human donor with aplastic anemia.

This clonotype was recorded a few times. The DNA of the CDR3 is TGTGCCACCCACACATTAAATGAGCAGTTCTTC. Its protein is CATHTLNEQFF. V gene TRBV27 combines with J gene TRBJ2-1; D is ambiguous. The CDR3 runs to 11 residues. V lost 10 bases to trimming and J lost 7 bases, with 11 bases between them. Germline V gene lookup returns CDR1 MNHEY and CDR2 SMNVEV (reference sequence).

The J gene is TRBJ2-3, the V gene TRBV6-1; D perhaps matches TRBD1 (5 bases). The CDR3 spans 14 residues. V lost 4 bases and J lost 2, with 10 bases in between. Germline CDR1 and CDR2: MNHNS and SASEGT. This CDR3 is CASSGGRDTDTQYF. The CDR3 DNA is TGTGCCAGCAGTGGAGGCAGGGACACAGATACGCAGTATTTT.

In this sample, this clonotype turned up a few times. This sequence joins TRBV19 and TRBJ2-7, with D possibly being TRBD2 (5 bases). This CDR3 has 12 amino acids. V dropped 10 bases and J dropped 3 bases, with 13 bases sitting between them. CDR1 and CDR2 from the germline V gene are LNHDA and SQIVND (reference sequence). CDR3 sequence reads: CANRKGSYEQYF. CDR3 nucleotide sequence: TGTGCCAATAGAAAAGGGAGCTACGAGCAGTACTTC.